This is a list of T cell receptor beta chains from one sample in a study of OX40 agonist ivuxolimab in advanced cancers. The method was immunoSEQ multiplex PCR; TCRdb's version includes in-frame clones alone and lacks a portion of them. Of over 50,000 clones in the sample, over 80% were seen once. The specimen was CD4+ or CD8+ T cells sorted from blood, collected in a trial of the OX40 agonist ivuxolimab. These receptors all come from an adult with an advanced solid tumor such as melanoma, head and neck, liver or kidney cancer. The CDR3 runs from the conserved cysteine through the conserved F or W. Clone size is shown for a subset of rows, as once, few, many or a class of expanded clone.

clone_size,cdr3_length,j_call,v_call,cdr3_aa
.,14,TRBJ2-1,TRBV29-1,CSVEASGGPHEQFF
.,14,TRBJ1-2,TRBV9,CASSALGGLDGYTF
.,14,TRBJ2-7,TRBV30,CAWSVAGIPYEQYF
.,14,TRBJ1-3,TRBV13,CASSDRGYGNTIYF
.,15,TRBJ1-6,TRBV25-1,CASCGLKEDNSPLHF
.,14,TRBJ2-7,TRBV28,CASSLIPSDYEQYF
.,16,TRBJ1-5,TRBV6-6,CASSSPWDSPNQPQHF
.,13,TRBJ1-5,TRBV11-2,CASSLGDNQPQHF
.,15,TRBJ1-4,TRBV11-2,CASSPGPAAYEKLFF
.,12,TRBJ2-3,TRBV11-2,CASSAGTDTQYF
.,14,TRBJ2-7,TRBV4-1,CASSQDAGEREQYF
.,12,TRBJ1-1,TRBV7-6,CASSPHFTEAFF
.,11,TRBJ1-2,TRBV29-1,CSVVSEYGYTF
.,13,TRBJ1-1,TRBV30,CAWSVGGGTEAFF
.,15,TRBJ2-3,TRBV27,CASSFGSPNGDTQYF
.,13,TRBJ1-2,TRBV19,CASSRQKYDGYTF
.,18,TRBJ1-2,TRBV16,CASSRNPAPDSANYGYTF
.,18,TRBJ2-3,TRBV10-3,CAISETSGGATRTGTQYF
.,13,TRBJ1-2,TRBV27,CASSLGQTYGYTF
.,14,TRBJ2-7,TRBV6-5,CASGYREGTYEQYF
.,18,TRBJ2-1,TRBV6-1,CASSEGGGPGRIRSEQFF
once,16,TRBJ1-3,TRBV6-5,CASSYSTGEVGNTIYF
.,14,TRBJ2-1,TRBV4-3,CASSHPTGADEQFF
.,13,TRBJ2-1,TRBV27,CASSLSEYNEQFF
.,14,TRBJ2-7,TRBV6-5,CASTEQGPRYEQYF
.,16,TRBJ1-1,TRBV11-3,CASSLEAGQLNTEAFF
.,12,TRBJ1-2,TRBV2,CASRGTDYGYTF
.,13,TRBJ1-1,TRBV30,CAWGVKADTEAFF
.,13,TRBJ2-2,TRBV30,CAWSSGGLGELFF
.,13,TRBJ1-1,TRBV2,CASSVGLNTEAFF
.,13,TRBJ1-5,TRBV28,CASRKNKNQPQHF
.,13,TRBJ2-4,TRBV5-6,CASSWSRGRIQYF
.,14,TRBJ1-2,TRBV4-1,CASSSHRGGYGYTF
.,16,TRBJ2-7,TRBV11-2,CASSSGVAGGSYEQYF
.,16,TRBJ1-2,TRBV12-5,CASGLVLGGPNYGYTF
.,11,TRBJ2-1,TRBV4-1,CASSTNNEQFF
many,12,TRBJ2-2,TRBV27,CASSPLTGELFF
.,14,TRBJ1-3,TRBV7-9,CASSLGGSGNTIYF
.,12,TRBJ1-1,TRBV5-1,CASSFQGTEAFF
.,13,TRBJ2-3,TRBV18,CASSPSGADTQYF
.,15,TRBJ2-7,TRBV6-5,CASSYSRDRGNEQYF
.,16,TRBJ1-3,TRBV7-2,CASSAGVGRTGNTIYF